A single TCR beta chain is shown here with its context. Its matching antigen is unknown. This sample was included in a study of identifying expanded T cells in peripheral blood. Study-wide results and caveats: Over approximately two and four weeks, about 16 and 20 clones changed, versus 1.2 between replicates. Approximately two-week clone count variance significantly increased as total template count grew.

Repertoires were generated with immunoSEQ multiplex PCR, while TCRdb's copy carries only in-frame clones and drops some. The table lists about 110,000 clones, around nine tenths of them singletons, with about 15% in the top ten. Looked up from germline, CDR1 is MDHEN and CDR2 is SYDVKM. The CDR3 runs to 15 residues. V was pared by 3 bases and J by 8 bases, with 8 bases of the junction left unmatched. Sequencing used blood. This TCR was sampled from a person aged 18 to 75 in good health. V gene TRBV28 combines with J gene TRBJ1-4; 8 bases fit TRBD1. The CDR3 protein is CASSLPGTGDEKLFF. The CDR3 coding sequence is TGTGCCAGCAGTTTGCCCGGGACAGGTGACGAAAAACTGTTTTTT. The full variable domain, completed using reference TRBV28 and TRBJ1-4, is DVKVTQSSRYLVKRTGEKVFLECVQDMDHENMFWYRQDPGLGLRLIYFSYDVKMKEKGDIPEGYSVSREKKERFSLILESASTNQTSMYLCASSLPGTGDEKLFFGSGTQLSVL.